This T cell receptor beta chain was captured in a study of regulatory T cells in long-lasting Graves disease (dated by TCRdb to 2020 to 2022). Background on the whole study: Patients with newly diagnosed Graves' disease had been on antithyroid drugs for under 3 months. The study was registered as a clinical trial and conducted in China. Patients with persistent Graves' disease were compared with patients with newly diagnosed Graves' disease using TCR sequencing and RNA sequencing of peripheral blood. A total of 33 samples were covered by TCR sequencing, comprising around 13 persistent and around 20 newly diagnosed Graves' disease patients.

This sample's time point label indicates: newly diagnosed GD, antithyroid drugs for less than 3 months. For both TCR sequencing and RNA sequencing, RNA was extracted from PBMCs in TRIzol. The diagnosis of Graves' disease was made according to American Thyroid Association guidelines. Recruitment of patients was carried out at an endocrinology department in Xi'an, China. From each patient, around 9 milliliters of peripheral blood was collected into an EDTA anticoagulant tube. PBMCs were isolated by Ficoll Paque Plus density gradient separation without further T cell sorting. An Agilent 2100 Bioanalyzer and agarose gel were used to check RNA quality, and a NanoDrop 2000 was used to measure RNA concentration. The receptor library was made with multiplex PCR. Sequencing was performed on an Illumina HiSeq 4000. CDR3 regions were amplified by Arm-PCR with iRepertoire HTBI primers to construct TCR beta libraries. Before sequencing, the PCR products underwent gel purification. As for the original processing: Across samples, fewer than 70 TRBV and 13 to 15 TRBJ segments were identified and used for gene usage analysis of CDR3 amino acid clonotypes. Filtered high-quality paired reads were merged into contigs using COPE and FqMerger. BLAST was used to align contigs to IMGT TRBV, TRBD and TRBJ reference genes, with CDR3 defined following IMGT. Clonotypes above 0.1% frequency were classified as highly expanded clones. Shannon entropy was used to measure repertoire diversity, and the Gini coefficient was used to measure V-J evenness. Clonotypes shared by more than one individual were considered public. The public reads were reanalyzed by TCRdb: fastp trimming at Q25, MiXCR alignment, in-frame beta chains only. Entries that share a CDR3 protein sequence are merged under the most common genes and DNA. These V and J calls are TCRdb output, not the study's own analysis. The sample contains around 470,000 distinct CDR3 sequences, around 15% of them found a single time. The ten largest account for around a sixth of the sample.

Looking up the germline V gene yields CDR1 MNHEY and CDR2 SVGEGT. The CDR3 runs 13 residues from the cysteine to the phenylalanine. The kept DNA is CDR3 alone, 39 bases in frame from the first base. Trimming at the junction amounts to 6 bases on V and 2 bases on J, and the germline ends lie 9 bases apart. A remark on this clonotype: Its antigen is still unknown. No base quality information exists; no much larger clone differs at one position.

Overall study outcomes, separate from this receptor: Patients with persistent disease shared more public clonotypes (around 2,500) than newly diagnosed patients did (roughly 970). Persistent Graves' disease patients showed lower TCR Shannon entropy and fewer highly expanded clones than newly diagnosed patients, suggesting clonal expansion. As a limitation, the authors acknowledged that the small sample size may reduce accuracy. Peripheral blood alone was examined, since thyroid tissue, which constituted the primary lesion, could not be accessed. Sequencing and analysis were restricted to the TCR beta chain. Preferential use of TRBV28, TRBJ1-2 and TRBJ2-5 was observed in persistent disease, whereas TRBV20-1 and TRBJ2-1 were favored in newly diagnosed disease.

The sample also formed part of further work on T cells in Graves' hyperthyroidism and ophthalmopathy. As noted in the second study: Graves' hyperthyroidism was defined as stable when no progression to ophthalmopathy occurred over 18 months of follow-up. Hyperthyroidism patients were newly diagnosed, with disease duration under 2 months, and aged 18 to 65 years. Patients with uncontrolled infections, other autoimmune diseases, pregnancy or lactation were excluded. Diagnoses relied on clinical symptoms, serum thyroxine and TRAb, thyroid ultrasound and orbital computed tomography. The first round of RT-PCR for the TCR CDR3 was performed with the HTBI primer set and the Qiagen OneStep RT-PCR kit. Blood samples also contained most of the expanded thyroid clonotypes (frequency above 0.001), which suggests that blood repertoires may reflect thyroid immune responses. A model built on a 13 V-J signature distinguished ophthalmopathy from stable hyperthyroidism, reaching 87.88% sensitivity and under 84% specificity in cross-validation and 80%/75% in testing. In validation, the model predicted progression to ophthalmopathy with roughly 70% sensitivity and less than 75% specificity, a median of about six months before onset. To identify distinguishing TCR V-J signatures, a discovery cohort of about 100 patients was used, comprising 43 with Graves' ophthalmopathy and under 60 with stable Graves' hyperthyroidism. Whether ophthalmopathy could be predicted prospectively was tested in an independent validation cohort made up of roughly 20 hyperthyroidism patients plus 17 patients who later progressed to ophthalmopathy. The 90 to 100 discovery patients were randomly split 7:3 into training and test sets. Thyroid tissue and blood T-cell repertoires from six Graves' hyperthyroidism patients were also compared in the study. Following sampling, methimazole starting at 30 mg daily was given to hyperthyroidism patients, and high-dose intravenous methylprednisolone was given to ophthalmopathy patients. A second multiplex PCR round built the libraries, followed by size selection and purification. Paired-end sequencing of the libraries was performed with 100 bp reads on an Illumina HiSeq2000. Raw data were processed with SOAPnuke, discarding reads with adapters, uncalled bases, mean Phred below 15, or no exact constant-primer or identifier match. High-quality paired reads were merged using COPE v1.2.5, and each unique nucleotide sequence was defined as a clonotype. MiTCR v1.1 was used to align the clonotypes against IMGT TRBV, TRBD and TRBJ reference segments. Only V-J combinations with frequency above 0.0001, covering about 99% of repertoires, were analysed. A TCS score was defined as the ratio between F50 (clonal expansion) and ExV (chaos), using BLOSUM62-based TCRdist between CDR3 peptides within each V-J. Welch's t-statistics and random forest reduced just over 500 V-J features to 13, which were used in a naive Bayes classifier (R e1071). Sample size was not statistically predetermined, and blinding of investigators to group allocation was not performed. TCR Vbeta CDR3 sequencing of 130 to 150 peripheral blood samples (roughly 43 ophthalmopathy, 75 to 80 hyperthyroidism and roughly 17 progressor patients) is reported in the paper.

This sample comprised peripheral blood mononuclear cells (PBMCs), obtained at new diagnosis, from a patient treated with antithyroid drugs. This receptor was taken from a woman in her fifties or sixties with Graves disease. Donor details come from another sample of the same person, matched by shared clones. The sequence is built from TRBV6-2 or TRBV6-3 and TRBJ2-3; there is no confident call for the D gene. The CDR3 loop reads CASRLTPTDTQYF. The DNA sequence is TGTGCCAGCAGACTAACCCCCACAGATACGCAGTATTTT.